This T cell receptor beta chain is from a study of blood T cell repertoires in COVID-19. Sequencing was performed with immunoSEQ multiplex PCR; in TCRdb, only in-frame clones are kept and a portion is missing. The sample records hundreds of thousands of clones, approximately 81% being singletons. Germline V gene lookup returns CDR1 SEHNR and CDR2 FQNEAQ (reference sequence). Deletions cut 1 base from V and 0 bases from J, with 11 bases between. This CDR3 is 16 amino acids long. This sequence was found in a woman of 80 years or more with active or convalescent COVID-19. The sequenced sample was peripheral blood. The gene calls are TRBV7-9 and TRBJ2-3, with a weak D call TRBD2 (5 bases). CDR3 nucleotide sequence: TGTGCCAGCAGCTTAGGGCTAGCCACAAGCACAGATACGCAGTATTTT. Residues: CASSLGLATSTDTQYF.